This T cell receptor (beta chain) appears in the sequencing data of a study of shared clonotypes between healthy human individuals. Each replicate PCR on the sorted subsets used about 220 ng DNA (around 30,000 T cell genomes). The repertoire was sequenced with immunoSEQ multiplex PCR; TCRdb's copy has only in-frame clones and lacks some. The sample carries a few hundred thousand clones, more than 95% recorded once. The CDR3 is 13 residues long. V was clipped by 2 bases and J by 7 bases; unmatched bases: 5. From germline, CDR1 is SGHRS and CDR2 YFSETQ. Nashville, Tennessee was home to all donors, who were Caucasian adults.

Source material: naive CD4+ T cells sorted from blood. Subset given: CD45RA+ positively selected. The V call is TRBV5-1, the J call TRBJ2-7; 8 positions agree with TRBD2. This TCR was recovered from a woman in her 30s in good health. The CDR3 loop reads CASSLAGEKEQYF. The CDR3 DNA reads as TGCGCCAGCAGCTTAGCGGGGGAGAAGGAGCAGTACTTC.